This T cell receptor (beta chain) was identified during a study of blood T cell repertoires in COVID-19. Study-wide context: Samples of COVID-19 (acute and convalescent) were obtained from the United States, Italy and Spain.

Produced via immunoSEQ multiplex PCR; TCRdb's table is partial and in-frame only. The repertoire consists of some 160,000 clones, with about 80% occurring once and the leading ten covering 1.5%. Trimming cost V 4 bases and J 0 bases; bases outside gene matches: 11. The CDR3 has 18 amino acids. Germline V gives CDR1 SGHDN, CDR2 FVKESK. The chain recombines TRBV14 with TRBJ2-3; 9 bases line up with TRBD2. The clonotype originates from a human donor in a cohort sampled during active COVID-19. Sample: peripheral blood. The chain's CDR3 is CASSRDAGGAFSTDTQYF. The CDR3 DNA reads as TGTGCCAGCAGCCGGGACGCGGGGGGGGCCTTTAGCACAGATACGCAGTATTTT. The full variable domain, in which reference TRBV14 and TRBJ2-3 provide the parts outside the CDR3, is EAGVTQFPSHSVIEKGQTVTLRCDPISGHDNLYWYRRVMGKEIKFLLHFVKESKQDESGMPNNRFLAERTGGTYSTLKVQPAELEDSGVYFCASSRDAGGAFSTDTQYFGPGTRLTVL.